Each of the 31 T cell receptor beta chains below was sequenced from the same sample in a study of molecular identifiers for immune sequencing clone quantification (dated by TCRdb to 2017 to 2018). Libraries were made using PCR. The instrument given in TCRdb is NextSeq 500. The public reads were reprocessed in TCRdb via fastp at Q25 and MiXCR, keeping in-frame beta chains. Records with the same CDR3 protein are collapsed into one entry carrying the most frequent genes and DNA. The sample has over 50,000 distinct CDR3 sequences on record, just over 35% of them singletons. The ten largest clones represent 3% to 4.5% of the sample. Sequencing used naive CD8+ T cells from blood, with Jurkat cell RNA spiked in. The cell subset or site label of this sample denotes: FACS-sorted CD8+CD4-CCR7+CD45RA+ naive T cells. Source of these receptors: a human donor in good health. Some libraries in this study had Jurkat cell RNA spiked in.

V usage is TRBV29-1 and J usage is TRBJ2-1; a weak D match, TRBD2 (6 bases). CDR3 size: 18 residues. V lost 2 bases and J 0 bases, leaving 20 bases between the germline ends. Per the germline V gene, CDR1 is SQVTM and CDR2 is ANQGSEA. DNA of the CDR3: TGCAGCGTTGAACAGGACTACCATACTGTCAGCTCCTACAATGAGCAGTTCTTC. Residues: CSVEQDYHTVSSYNEQFF.

In its sample, this clonotype was seen many times. This rearrangement joins TRBV28 to TRBJ2-7, with a weak D call TRBD1 (6 bases). Trimming took off 6 bases at V and 1 base at J, with 13 bases between the two ends. Germline V gene sequence: CDR1 MDHEN, CDR2 SYDVKM. This CDR3 spans 14 amino acids. This chain's CDR3 is CASRPLQGSYEQYF. The CDR3 coding sequence is TGTGCCAGCAGACCCCTCCAGGGGTCCTACGAGCAGTACTTC.

The chain joins TRBV29-1 to TRBJ2-5, with D maybe TRBD1 (5 bases). The V gene's germline CDR1 is SQVTM and CDR2 ANQGSEA. The CDR3 runs to 16 residues. Trimming shortened V by 3 bases and J by 2 bases, and 19 bases separated the two germline ends. CDR3 nucleotides: TGCAGCGTTGAGGGCCCCTTTTTCGACAGACAAGAGACCCAGTACTTC. Residues: CSVEGPFFDRQETQYF.

CDR3 coding DNA: TGTGCCAGCAGCTTTAGTCGACTAGCGGGAAAGGCTGGGGCCAACGTCCTGACTTTC. Translation: CASSFSRLAGKAGANVLTF. The J gene is TRBJ2-6, the V gene TRBV9; 11 bases fit TRBD2. CDR1 and CDR2 from the germline V gene are SGDLS and YYNGEE. V shed 4 bases and J 2 bases; nucleotides not matched to a gene: 11. The CDR3 consists of 19 residues.

A remark on this clonotype: A much larger clonotype is one base distant, so this may be a read error. This sequence joins TRBV28 and TRBJ2-4; TRBD2 might be the D (5 bases). Germline loops: CDR1 MDHEN, CDR2 SYDVKM. The CDR3 runs 17 residues. The CDR3: CGSLALTISGAKNIQYF. DNA of the CDR3: TGTGGCAGTCTAGCCCTAACCATTTCGGGGGCCAAAAACATTCAGTACTTC.

This rearrangement joins TRBV5-3 to TRBJ1-5; D uncertain. TRBV5-3 is assigned to the ORF class and has an uncertain function. This CDR3 has 14 residues. The ends were cut back, 5 bases at V and 1 base at J, with 10 bases in the middle. The CDR3 region has the DNA TGTGCCAGAAGTGAACGCGGAAGCAATCAGCCCCAGCATTTT. It specifies CARSERGSNQPQHF.

The J gene is TRBJ2-3, the V gene TRBV7-8; D is ambiguous. With 4 bases removed from V and 0 bases from J, the gap between germline ends came to 14 bases. Germline CDR1 is SGHVS and CDR2 is FQNEAQ. The CDR3 covers 16 residues. The DNA for the CDR3 is TGTGCCAGCAGCTCGCCTAGGATCACTAGCACAGATACGCAGTATTTT. Protein product: CASSSPRITSTDTQYF.

With regard to this clonotype: A much more abundant neighbour one base away suggests this may be a read error. The CDR3 nucleotides read TGTGCCAGCCGTTCGCACGCTGGCAATAGGGATACGCAGTATTTT. This gives the protein CASRSHAGNRDTQYF. This chain joins TRBV6-6 and TRBJ2-3; D gene ambiguous. Germline V gene lookup returns CDR1 MNHNY and CDR2 SVGAGI (reference sequence). Trimming removed 8 bases at V and 6 bases at J, with 21 bases between. CDR3 length equals 15 residues.

The genes are TRBV4-1 and TRBJ1-5; 9 bases match TRBD1. Germline CDR1 and CDR2: MGHRA and YSYEKL. CDR3 length equals 15 residues. V was pared by 4 bases and J by 6 bases, with 7 bases of the junction left unmatched. The CDR3 nucleotides read TGCGCCAGCAGCCGCACACAGGGGGCTTCTCAGCCCCAGCATTTT. Translated: CASSRTQGASQPQHF.

V is TRBV6-2 or TRBV6-3 and J is TRBJ2-7; D may correspond to TRBD1 or TRBD2 (5 bases each). Germline CDR1 reads MNHEY; CDR2 reads SVGEGT. V dropped 2 bases and J dropped 0 bases, with 8 bases sitting between them. This CDR3 has 14 residues. The CDR3 sequence is CASSYPGLSYEQYF. CDR3 in DNA: TGTGCCAGCAGTTACCCGGGGCTCTCCTACGAGCAGTACTTC.

This clonotype appeared a few times. The gene calls are TRBV6-1 and TRBJ2-7; D remains ambiguous. V lost 3 bases, J lost 0 bases, and 9 bases lay in between. The CDR3 has 14 amino acids. CDR1 and CDR2 from the germline V gene are MNHNS and SASEGT. CDR3 sequence (DNA): TGTGCCAGCAGTGACCAGGTTAGCTCCTACGAGCAGTACTTC. It yields the protein CASSDQVSSYEQYF.

A remark on this clonotype: It is likely a read error, because the conserved phenylalanine at the end of the CDR3 is missing. The CDR3 region has the DNA TGTGCCAGCAGCCGGGTCACAATTAATGAGCAGTTCATC. Translating it yields CASSRVTINEQFI. The chain recombines TRBV6-2 or TRBV6-3 with TRBJ2-1; D not resolved. V was shortened by 6 bases and J by 7 bases, with 13 bases between the two germline ends. The CDR3 is 13 residues long. Germline V gene lookup returns CDR1 MNHEY and CDR2 SVGEGT.

The chain recombines TRBV7-6 with TRBJ1-1; 7 bases line up with TRBD1. V shed 1 base, J shed 3 bases, and the junction held 11 bases outside the gene matches. This CDR3 is built from 17 residues. Germline V gene data show CDR1 as SGHVS and CDR2 as FNYEAQ. CDR3: CASSLDPQKGGDTEAFF. CDR3 DNA: TGTGCCAGCAGCTTAGATCCCCAGAAAGGGGGCGACACTGAAGCTTTCTTT.

This clonotype was seen only a few times. A much larger clone lies a single base off, so this may be a read error. The CDR3 ends on some other residue instead of the conserved phenylalanine or tryptophan, so this is likely a read error. The rearrangement uses TRBV7-2 and TRBJ1-1; D gene uncertain. The germline CDR1 and CDR2 sequences are SGHTA and FQGNSA. The CDR3 length is 15 residues. Trimming removed 2 bases from V and 6 bases from J, with 16 bases in between. CDR3 sequence reads: CASSLWVSPDAEAFY. The CDR3 DNA follows: TGTGCCAGCAGCTTATGGGTCTCACCGGACGCTGAAGCTTTCTAT.

This clonotype was counted only a few times. This chain links TRBV10-3 with TRBJ2-4; D is undetermined. The CDR3 is made up of 14 amino acids. The germline V gene encodes CDR1 ENHRY and CDR2 SYGVKD. Trimming left V 0 bases short and J 8 bases short, with 11 bases between. The CDR3 DNA reads as TGTGCCATCAGTGAGTCTAATGCGGCCGACATTCAGTACTTC. Residues: CAISESNAADIQYF.

The chain carries TRBV25-1 and TRBJ2-1, with D unclear. The germline V and J ends were trimmed by 1 base and 8 bases, with 12 bases remaining between them. Germline CDR1 and CDR2: MGHDK and SYGVNS. There are 14 residues in the CDR3. The DNA for the CDR3 is TGTGCCAGCAGTGAATCCGTGAATGTCGATGAGCAGTTCTTC. As protein: CASSESVNVDEQFF.

V and J are TRBV6-5 and TRBJ2-2; maybe TRBD2 (6 bases). CDR3 length: 17 amino acids. Trimming took 3 bases from V and 3 from J, leaving 17 bases between them. The germline V gene encodes CDR1 MNHEY and CDR2 SVGAGI. The CDR3 region is CASSYIYPGEDTGELFF. The CDR3 nucleotides read TGTGCCAGCAGTTATATCTACCCGGGAGAGGACACCGGGGAGCTGTTTTTT.

The gene calls are TRBV11-2 and TRBJ2-2; D uncertain. The CDR3 has 16 residues. Germline V gives CDR1 SGHAT, CDR2 FQNNGV. Trimming shortened V by 6 bases and J by 0 bases, and 14 bases separated the two germline ends. In nucleotides, the CDR3 is TGTGCCAGCAGTTCTGTCGGAACCTCGAACACCGGGGAGCTGTTTTTT. Translated: CASSSVGTSNTGELFF.

This clonotype was seen more than once but under ten times. This rearrangement joins TRBV11-2 to TRBJ2-7; no firm D call. CDR1 is SGHAT and CDR2 is FQNNGV in the germline V gene. The CDR3 contains 15 residues. Trimming removed 1 base at V and 1 base at J, with 11 bases between. The CDR3 coding sequence is TGTGCCAGCAGCTTAGGGGCGACCGGGTCCTACGAGCAGTACTTC. Protein product: CASSLGATGSYEQYF.

CDR3 region: CAISESAGIMNTEAFF. The CDR3 DNA is TGTGCCATCAGTGAGTCGGCAGGTATCATGAACACTGAAGCTTTCTTT. The chain uses TRBV10-3 and TRBJ1-1; D remains unclear. Looked up from germline, CDR1 is ENHRY and CDR2 is SYGVKD. The CDR3 has 16 amino acids. V lost 0 bases and J lost 0, with 11 bases in between.

The genes are TRBV28 and TRBJ2-3; tentatively, D is TRBD2 (6 bases). The V end lost 8 bases, the J end lost 3 bases, and 12 bases lay between the germline ends. Germline V lookup: CDR1 MDHEN, CDR2 SYDVKM. The CDR3 length is 13 residues. The CDR3 DNA follows: TGTGCCAGCTGGGACGGGGGAACAGATACGCAGTATTTT. Protein product: CASWDGGTDTQYF. Complete variable domain (other parts from reference TRBV28 and TRBJ2-3): DVKVTQSSRYLVKRTGEKVFLECVQDMDHENMFWYRQDPGLGLRLIYFSYDVKMKEKGDIPEGYSVSREKKERFSLILESASTNQTSMYLCASWDGGTDTQYFGPGTRLTVL.

A word on this clonotype: A junction end diverges from the germline sequence, so it may reflect a read error. The chain couples TRBV19 to TRBJ2-2; D is undetermined. This CDR3 region has 14 residues. Per the germline V gene, CDR1 is LNHDA and CDR2 is SQIVND (reference sequence). The CDR3: CAGSIDGNTGELFF. The DNA for the CDR3 is TGTGCCGGTAGTATCGACGGGAACACCGGGGAGCTGTTTTTT.

J is TRBJ1-2 and V is TRBV9, with D possibly being TRBD1 (6 bases). Trimming stripped 4 bases from V and 4 bases from J, with 17 bases between. The CDR3 runs to 15 residues. The germline V gene encodes CDR1 SGDLS and CDR2 YYNGEE. In nucleotides, the CDR3 is TGTGCCAGCAGCTCGCCGCGACAGGTTATCTATGGCTACACCTTC. This gives the protein CASSSPRQVIYGYTF.

This clonotype was seen a few times. The V call is TRBV13, the J call TRBJ2-3; D may be TRBD2 (6 bases). Trimming pared 4 bases from V and 4 bases from J, leaving 18 bases between. The CDR3 is 16 amino acids. The germline V gene has CDR1 PRHDT and CDR2 FYEKMQ (reference sequence). CDR3 bases: TGTGCCAGCAGCTCTCGAGGAGGGTCGATCCCAGATACGCAGTATTTT. It yields the protein CASSSRGGSIPDTQYF.

This clonotype appeared a few times. The chain carries TRBV7-9 and TRBJ2-7; D is unclear. V lost 4 bases, J lost 3 bases, and 7 bases lay in between. Per the germline V gene, CDR1 is SEHNR and CDR2 is FQNEAQ (reference sequence). CDR3 length: 12 amino acids. CDR3 sequence: CASSSKIYEQYF. The CDR3 DNA reads as TGTGCCAGCAGCTCGAAAATCTACGAGCAGTACTTC.

Regarding this clonotype: This may arise from a read error, as a much more abundant clone is one base away. This chain connects TRBV27 to TRBJ2-2; D not certain. V lost 5 bases, J lost 5 bases, and 15 bases lay in between. This CDR3 comprises 15 residues. Per the germline V gene, CDR1 is MNHEY and CDR2 is SMNVEV (reference sequence). In nucleotides, the CDR3 is TGTGCCAGCAGTCAAGCCGAATTAAGGACCGGGGAGCTGTTTTTT. Translated, it gives CASSQAELRTGELFF.

Concerning this clonotype: A much larger clone lies one base from this, so it may be a read error. This sequence joins TRBV7-6 and TRBJ1-1; D is perhaps TRBD1 (6 bases). The CDR3 extends over 13 amino acids. Per the germline V gene, CDR1 is SGHVS and CDR2 is FNYEAQ. The CDR3 sequence is CASRDSLNTEASF. The CDR3, as DNA: TGTGCCAGCAGGGACAGTTTGAACACTGAAGCTTCCTTT.

The chain couples TRBV5-1 to TRBJ1-1; the match to TRBD1 covers 11 bases. From germline, CDR1 is SGHRS and CDR2 YFSETQ. After removal of 4 bases from V and 7 bases from J, the junction contained 12 bases not matched to a gene. This CDR3 region has 16 residues. The CDR3 is CASSVVSDRGPGEAFF. As DNA, the CDR3 is TGCGCCAGCAGCGTTGTTTCGGACAGGGGGCCAGGTGAAGCTTTCTTT.

The chain links TRBV9 to TRBJ2-7, with a weak D call TRBD1 (6 bases). The germline V gene has CDR1 SGDLS and CDR2 YYNGEE. The CDR3 has 13 residues. Trimming shortened V by 5 bases and J by 3 bases, and 12 bases separated the two germline ends. This CDR3 is CASRCQDSYEQYF. The CDR3 coding sequence is TGTGCCAGCAGATGCCAGGACAGCTACGAGCAGTACTTC.

Worth noting for this clonotype: Its ends do not fully match the called genes, so a read error is possible. The genes are TRBV27 and TRBJ1-2, with 7 bases aligning to TRBD1. CDR1 and CDR2 from the germline V gene are MNHEY and SMNVEV (reference sequence). The CDR3 consists of 14 residues. This CDR3 reads CASSVSSGGYGYTF. The CDR3 DNA follows: TGTGCCAGCAGTGTATCTTCAGGGGGCTATGGCTACACCTTC.

This clonotype was counted only a few times. The chain has TRBV13 and TRBJ2-7; 9 positions agree with TRBD1. The CDR3 covers 13 residues. Looked up from germline, CDR1 is PRHDT and CDR2 is FYEKMQ (reference sequence). Trimming cost V 5 bases and J 7 bases; bases outside gene matches: 6. Here the CDR3 DNA reads TGTGCCAGCAGCATACAGGGGGCGCATGAGCAGTACTTC. This codes for CASSIQGAHEQYF.